The clone carrying this T cell receptor beta chain was counted many times. Its antigen is as yet unknown. According to the study, TCR beta libraries were built with iRepertoire HTBI primers and CDR3-region Arm-PCR. TCRdb reprocessed the multiplex PCR reads with MiXCR, giving one entry per CDR3 protein. This table holds under 450,000 distinct CDR3 sequences, about 10% found once. The sample's time point: newly diagnosed GD, antithyroid drugs for less than 3 months. RNA from PBMCs was the source of the TCR library. This entry belongs to a study of regulatory T cells in long-lasting Graves disease. Whole-study results and caveats: Favoring TRBV28, TRBJ1-2 and TRBJ2-5 was a feature seen in persistent disease. Those with persistent Graves' had less TCR diversity than newly diagnosed patients.

J was trimmed by 7 bases and V by 6 bases; bases with no gene match: 8. Germline V gene data show CDR1 as MDHEN and CDR2 as SYDVKM. The CDR3 consists of 14 residues. In addition, the sample was reused for a study of T cells in Graves' hyperthyroidism and ophthalmopathy. From that paper: Patients were aged 18 to 65, had disease duration under 2 months, and had newly diagnosed hyperthyroidism. Most expanded thyroid clonotypes above 0.001 also appeared in blood.

The chain combines TRBV28 with TRBJ2-7; 11 nucleotides match TRBD2. The sequence was collected from a woman in her late teens or twenties with Graves disease. Sequencing used peripheral blood mononuclear cells (PBMCs), obtained at new diagnosis, from a patient treated with antithyroid drugs. DNA for the CDR3: TGTGCCAGCAGAACTAGCGGGAGAGGTTGGGAGCAGTACTTC. Translated: CASRTSGRGWEQYF. The variable domain in full, with the rest retrieved from reference TRBV28 and TRBJ2-7, is DVKVTQSSRYLVKRTGEKVFLECVQDMDHENMFWYRQDPGLGLRLIYFSYDVKMKEKGDIPEGYSVSREKKERFSLILESASTNQTSMYLCASRTSGRGWEQYFGPGTRLTVT.